This is a list of T cell receptor beta chains from one sample in a study of blood T cell repertoires in COVID-19. The assay was immunoSEQ multiplex PCR, and TCRdb's table has in-frame clones only and misses some. Among over 85,000 clones listed, about 85% were seen once. Sequenced: peripheral blood. The receptors come from a human donor in a cohort sampled during active COVID-19. Both conserved end residues are part of each CDR3. Each record gives: J gene, clone size, V gene, D gene, CDR3 length, CDR3 protein, CDR3 DNA. D genes are given only for firm matches. Size values are once, few and many counts, or a class for expanded clones, and some rows have none.

TRBJ2-7,NA,TRBV5-1,TRBD1,14,CASRPGDRGYEQYF,TGCGCCAGCAGGCCCGGCGACAGGGGATATGAGCAGTACTTC
TRBJ2-4,few,TRBV4-2,TRBD2,18,CASSQGTSAGWGENIQYF,TGTGCCAGCAGCCAAGGGACTAGCGCGGGGTGGGGAGAAAACATTCAGTACTTC
TRBJ2-2,NA,TRBV24-1,TRBD2,19,CATSDLQGLAGLNTGELFF,TGTGCCACCAGTGATTTGCAAGGGCTAGCGGGATTGAACACCGGGGAGCTGTTTTTT
TRBJ1-1,NA,TRBV4-1,NA,13,CASSQDKGTEAFF,TGCGCCAGCAGCCAAGATAAGGGGACAGAAGCTTTCTTT
TRBJ1-2,NA,TRBV6-5,NA,14,CASSYSRVNYGYTF,TGTGCCAGCAGTTACTCGAGGGTTAACTATGGCTACACCTTC
TRBJ2-7,NA,TRBV5-6,NA,13,CASSLSPSYEQYF,TGTGCCAGCAGCTTGTCCCCCTCGTACGAGCAGTACTTC
TRBJ2-5,NA,TRBV9,NA,14,CASSVSGVQETQYF,TGTGCCAGCAGCGTGTCAGGGGTTCAAGAGACCCAGTACTTC
TRBJ2-7,NA,TRBV4-3,TRBD1,13,CASSQRQGGEQYF,TGCGCCAGCAGCCAGAGACAGGGTGGCGAGCAGTACTTC
TRBJ2-7,NA,TRBV7-3,NA,15,CASSLVVGPRGEQYF,TGTGCCAGCAGCTTAGTTGTAGGACCTCGGGGCGAGCAGTACTTC
TRBJ1-3,NA,TRBV7-9,NA,14,CASSHRVQGDTIYF,TGTGCCAGCAGCCACAGGGTTCAGGGTGACACCATATATTTT
TRBJ2-7,NA,TRBV11-2,TRBD2,15,CASSLLGTSLHEQYF,TGTGCCAGCAGCTTACTAGGGACTAGCCTCCACGAGCAGTACTTC
TRBJ1-2,NA,TRBV10-3,NA,14,CAISDGPANYGYTF,TGTGCCATCAGTGATGGCCCAGCTAACTATGGCTACACCTTC
TRBJ1-1,NA,TRBV10-3,TRBD1,13,CAISGTGATEAFF,TGTGCCATCAGCGGGACAGGGGCCACTGAAGCTTTCTTT
TRBJ1-3,NA,TRBV5-5,NA,14,CASRQQASGNTIYF,TGTGCCAGCAGGCAACAGGCTTCTGGAAACACCATATATTTT
TRBJ2-7,NA,TRBV28,TRBD1,15,CASSSPGQGSNEQYF,TGTGCCAGCAGTTCGCCGGGACAGGGTAGCAACGAGCAGTACTTC
TRBJ1-3,once,TRBV19,TRBD1,15,CASSLGQLSGNTIYF,TGTGCCAGTAGTCTGGGACAGCTCTCTGGAAACACCATATATTTT
TRBJ2-7,NA,TRBV10-3,TRBD2,18,CAISRSGREGRGVVEQYF,TGTGCCATCAGCCGGTCGGGGCGGGAGGGCCGAGGGGTGGTCGAGCAGTACTTC
TRBJ1-1,NA,TRBV29-1,NA,11,CSVKDSPEAFF,TGCAGCGTCAAGGACAGCCCTGAAGCTTTCTTT
TRBJ2-5,NA,TRBV28,NA,15,CASSRGAGHQETQYF,TGTGCCAGCAGTCGAGGGGCGGGGCACCAAGAGACCCAGTACTTC
TRBJ1-1,NA,TRBV7-3,NA,14,CASSLSGRGDEAFF,TGTGCCAGCAGCTTAAGCGGCAGGGGAGACGAAGCTTTCTTT
TRBJ1-6,NA,TRBV28,TRBD1,18,CASLDRGSYSSYNSPLHF,TGTGCCAGCCTGGACAGGGGGTCGTACAGCTCCTATAATTCACCCCTCCACTTT
TRBJ1-2,once,TRBV6-5,NA,15,CASSYGTDSPKGYTF,TGTGCCAGCAGTTACGGGACTGATTCACCGAAGGGCTACACCTTC
TRBJ1-1,NA,TRBV6-2/TRBV6-3,NA,13,CASSYSAQLEAFF,TGTGCCAGCAGTTACTCGGCACAGCTTGAAGCTTTCTTT
TRBJ2-3,NA,TRBV3-1/TRBV3-2,NA,15,CASSQVSGARDTQYF,TGTGCCAGCAGCCAAGTTAGCGGAGCTAGAGATACGCAGTATTTT
TRBJ1-1,NA,TRBV12-5,NA,14,CASGMRTSNTEAFF,TGTGCTAGTGGTATGCGGACATCGAACACTGAAGCTTTCTTT
TRBJ1-6,NA,TRBV6-5,TRBD1,15,CASSRAGGSNSPLHF,TGTGCCAGCAGTAGGGCAGGGGGGAGTAATTCACCCCTCCACTTT